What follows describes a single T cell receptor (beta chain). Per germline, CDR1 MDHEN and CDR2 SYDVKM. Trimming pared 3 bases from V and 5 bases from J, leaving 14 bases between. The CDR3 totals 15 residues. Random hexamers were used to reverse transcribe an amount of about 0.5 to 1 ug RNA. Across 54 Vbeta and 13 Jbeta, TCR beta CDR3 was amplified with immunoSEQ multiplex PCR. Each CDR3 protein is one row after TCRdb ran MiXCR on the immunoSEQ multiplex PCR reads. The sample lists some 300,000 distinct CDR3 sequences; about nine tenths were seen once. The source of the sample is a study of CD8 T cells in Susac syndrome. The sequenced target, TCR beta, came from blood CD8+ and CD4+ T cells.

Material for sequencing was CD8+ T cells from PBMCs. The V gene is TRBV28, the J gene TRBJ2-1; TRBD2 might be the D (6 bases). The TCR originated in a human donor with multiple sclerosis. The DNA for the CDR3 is TGTGCCAGCAGTTTGGGGGACTCCTTCAACAATGAGCAGTTCTTC. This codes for CASSLGDSFNNEQFF. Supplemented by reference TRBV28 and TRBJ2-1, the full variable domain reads DVKVTQSSRYLVKRTGEKVFLECVQDMDHENMFWYRQDPGLGLRLIYFSYDVKMKEKGDIPEGYSVSREKKERFSLILESASTNQTSMYLCASSLGDSFNNEQFFGPGTRLTVL.